The 15 T cell receptor beta chains in this list originate from one sample, sequenced in a study of regulatory T cells in long-lasting Graves disease. Indicated time point: newly diagnosed GD, antithyroid drugs for less than 3 months. RNA isolated from PBMCs was used to make the TCR library. For TCR beta, libraries came from iRepertoire HTBI primers and Arm-PCR of CDR3 regions. TCRdb recomputed calls from the multiplex PCR reads with MiXCR, one row per CDR3 protein. The sample holds under 800,000 distinct CDR3 sequences, 15% to 20% seen once. The data were also submitted as part of a second study, on T cells in Graves' hyperthyroidism and ophthalmopathy.

Sequences were derived from peripheral blood mononuclear cells (PBMCs), sampled at new diagnosis, from a patient treated with antithyroid drugs. The origin of the receptors is a woman aged 30 to 39 with Graves disease.

This clonotype appeared many times. J is TRBJ1-2 and V is TRBV10-3; D remains unclear. The germline V and J ends were trimmed by 2 bases and 4 bases, with 11 bases remaining between them. There are 14 residues in the CDR3. Germline-derived CDR1 and CDR2 are ENHRY and SYGVKD. CDR3 coding DNA: TGTGCCATCAGTGAGACGGCAGCCTCCTATGGCTACACCTTC. Protein sequence: CAISETAASYGYTF.

This clonotype was seen repeatedly, ten times or more. The rearrangement joins TRBV7-9 to TRBJ1-1; D is unresolved. Germline-derived CDR1 and CDR2 are SEHNR and FQNEAQ (reference sequence). V lost 6 bases, J lost 3 bases, and 11 bases lay in between. The CDR3 spans 13 residues. DNA of the CDR3: TGTGCCAGCAGTTTGGAGGTGTACACTGAAGCTTTCTTT. It translates to CASSLEVYTEAFF.

V usage is TRBV28 and J usage is TRBJ2-2; D possibly uses TRBD1 or TRBD2 (5 bases each). This CDR3 has 16 amino acids. Germline values: CDR1 MDHEN, CDR2 SYDVKM. The germline V and J ends were trimmed by 3 bases and 8 bases, with 19 bases remaining between them. The DNA of the CDR3 is TGTGCCAGCAGTTTTCTTTCGGGGCTTCTCCAAGGGGAGCTGTTTTTT. It yields the protein CASSFLSGLLQGELFF.

This chain uses TRBV12-3 or TRBV12-4 with TRBJ1-2; no reliable D call. Trimming took off 1 base at V and 7 bases at J, with 13 bases between the two ends. The CDR3 is 14 amino acids. CDR3 region: CASSLGLSSSGYTF. CDR3 DNA: TGTGCCAGCAGTTTAGGGCTTTCAAGCTCTGGCTACACCTTC.

The CDR3 is CASSVGAAGVLDTQYF. Written as DNA, the CDR3 is TGTGCCAGCAGCGTAGGTGCAGCGGGAGTGTTAGATACGCAGTATTTT. The V and J genes are TRBV9 and TRBJ2-3; TRBD2 matches 8 bases. The V and J ends lost 0 bases and 5 bases, in that order; junction bases with no gene match: 8. This CDR3 has 16 amino acids. The germline CDR1 and CDR2 sequences are SGDLS and YYNGEE.

This clonotype has ten or more counts. This chain uses TRBV12-3 or TRBV12-4 with TRBJ2-1; 9 positions agree with TRBD2. The V and J ends lost 4 bases and 6 bases, in that order; junction bases with no gene match: 13. This CDR3 has 17 residues. Here the CDR3 DNA reads TGTGCCAGCAGTTCGCGTGCGACTAGCGGCTTCGCCAATGAGCAGTTCTTC. Translation: CASSSRATSGFANEQFF.

This clonotype has a count of ten or more. The V gene is TRBV20-1, the J gene TRBJ2-3, with TRBD2 as a possible D gene (6 bases). Germline V gives CDR1 DFQATT, CDR2 SNEGSKA (reference sequence). The CDR3 contains 14 residues. V was clipped by 5 bases and J by 2 bases, with 14 bases between them. The CDR3 loop reads CSALGRDLTDTQYF. CDR3 nucleotide sequence: TGCAGTGCTCTAGGGCGGGATCTCACAGATACGCAGTATTTT.

This clonotype was seen only a few times. The chain joins TRBV6-5 to TRBJ1-5; D is undetermined. Trimming removed 0 bases at V and 6 bases at J, with 9 bases between. Per the germline V gene, CDR1 is MNHEY and CDR2 is SVGAGI. CDR3 length: 14 residues. The DNA of the CDR3 is TGTGCCAGCAGTTACTCTCTGGGCGGTCAGCCCCAGCATTTT. It specifies CASSYSLGGQPQHF.

This clonotype has only a few counts. V gene TRBV28 combines with J gene TRBJ2-7; 10 bases are a match to TRBD1. Germline V lookup: CDR1 MDHEN, CDR2 SYDVKM. This CDR3 is built from 15 residues. V shed 5 bases and J 3 bases; nucleotides not matched to a gene: 7. CDR3 in DNA: TGTGCCAGCAGTGATCCGGGACAGGGGCTCTACGAGCAGTACTTC. Its protein product is CASSDPGQGLYEQYF.

This clonotype was found many times. The V call is TRBV28, the J call TRBJ2-7, with 8 bases matching TRBD1. Germline loops: CDR1 MDHEN, CDR2 SYDVKM. With V trimmed by 6 bases and J by 6 bases, 7 bases remained unmatched. The CDR3 totals 13 residues. This CDR3 is CASRLTGVGEQYF. In DNA, the CDR3 is TGTGCCAGCAGATTGACAGGGGTGGGCGAGCAGTACTTC.

This clonotype has ten or more counts. V usage is TRBV7-2 and J usage is TRBJ2-5; D uncertain. The CDR3 sequence is 15 residues long. With 2 bases removed from V and 2 bases from J, the gap between germline ends came to 12 bases. CDR1 SGHTA and CDR2 FQGNSA come from the germline V gene. Here the CDR3 reads CASSLRLGRQETQYF. CDR3 DNA: TGTGCCAGCAGCTTAAGGTTGGGCAGACAAGAGACCCAGTACTTC.

This chain links TRBV28 with TRBJ1-2; D is unresolved. V was trimmed by 3 bases and J by 6 bases, leaving 20 bases between them. This CDR3 is built from 16 residues. CDR1 MDHEN and CDR2 SYDVKM come from the germline V gene. The CDR3 bases are TGTGCCAGCAGTTTCCCCCCCAGGAACAGAGTAAATGGCTACACCTTC. It translates to CASSFPPRNRVNGYTF.

This clonotype has a count of ten or more. The chain has TRBV28 and TRBJ2-7; D call uncertain. Germline loops: CDR1 MDHEN, CDR2 SYDVKM. The CDR3 is 14 residues long. Trimming cost V 7 bases and J 0 bases, with 13 bases left between them. CDR3 in DNA: TGTGCCAGCATGGTACGGTCGTCCTCCTACGAGCAGTACTTC. Its translation: CASMVRSSSYEQYF.

In the case of this clonotype: A single base separates this from a much larger clone, so it may be a read error. CDR3 region: CASRREHSADTQYF. The CDR3 coding sequence is TGTGCCAGCCGGAGGGAGCATAGCGCAGATACGCAGTATTTT. The chain has TRBV7-2 and TRBJ2-3, with a possible D match to TRBD2 (6 bases). With 8 bases removed from V and 4 bases from J, the gap between germline ends came to 16 bases. The CDR3 contains 14 residues. Germline assignment: CDR1 SGHTA and CDR2 FQGNSA.

This clonotype was counted ten times or more. This sequence joins TRBV2 and TRBJ2-1; 9 bases line up with TRBD2. Trimming removed 1 base from V and 10 bases from J; junction bases left unmatched: 2. The CDR3 is 13 amino acids. Looked up from germline, CDR1 is SNHLY and CDR2 is FYNNEI. CDR3 DNA: TGTGCCAGCAGTGAAGGGGGGACTAGCGAGCAGTTCTTC. It is translated as CASSEGGTSEQFF.